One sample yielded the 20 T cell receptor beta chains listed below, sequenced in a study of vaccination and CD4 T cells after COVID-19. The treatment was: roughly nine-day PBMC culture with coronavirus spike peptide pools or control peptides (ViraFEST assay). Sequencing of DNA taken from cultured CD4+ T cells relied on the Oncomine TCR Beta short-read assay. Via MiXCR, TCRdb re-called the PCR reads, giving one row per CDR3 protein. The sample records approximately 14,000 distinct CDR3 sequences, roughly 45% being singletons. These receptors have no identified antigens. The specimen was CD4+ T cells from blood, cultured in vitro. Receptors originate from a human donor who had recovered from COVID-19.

CDR3 protein: CAWSVKGAHGYTF. The CDR3 DNA is TGTGCCTGGAGTGTAAAGGGGGCTCATGGCTACACCTTC. The gene calls are TRBV30 and TRBJ1-2; 7 bases align to TRBD1. CDR3 length equals 13 residues. The germline gives CDR1 GTSNPN, CDR2 SVGIG (reference sequence). Losses at the gene ends were 0 bases for V and 6 bases for J; bases not matched to a gene: 4.

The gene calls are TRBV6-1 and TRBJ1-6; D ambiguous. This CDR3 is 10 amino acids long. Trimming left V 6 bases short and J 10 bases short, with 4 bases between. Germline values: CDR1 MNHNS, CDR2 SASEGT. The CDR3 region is CASRGSPLHF. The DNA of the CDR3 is TGTGCCAGCAGGGGATCACCCCTCCACTTT.

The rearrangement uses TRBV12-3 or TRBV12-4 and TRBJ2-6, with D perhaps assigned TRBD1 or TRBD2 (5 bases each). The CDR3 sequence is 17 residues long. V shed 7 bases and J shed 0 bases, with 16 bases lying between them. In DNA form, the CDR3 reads TGTGCCAGCACTATCTGGGGGAACCTCTCTGGGGCCAACGTCCTGACTTTC. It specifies CASTIWGNLSGANVLTF.

The CDR3 DNA is TGCAGTGCACATACAGGGGGCGCCGATGGTCAGCCCCAGCATTTT. Protein product: CSAHTGGADGQPQHF. The chain recombines TRBV20-1 with TRBJ1-5; 9 nucleotides match TRBD1. V lost 6 bases and J lost 6; bases outside the gene matches: 12. Germline CDR1 is DFQATT and CDR2 is SNEGSKA (reference sequence). This CDR3 region has 15 residues.

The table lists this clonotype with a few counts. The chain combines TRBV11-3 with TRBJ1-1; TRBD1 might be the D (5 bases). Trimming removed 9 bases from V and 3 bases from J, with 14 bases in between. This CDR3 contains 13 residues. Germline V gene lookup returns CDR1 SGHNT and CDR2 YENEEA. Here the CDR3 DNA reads TGTGCCAGTGGGACTCGGGAGGACACTGAAGCTTTCTTT. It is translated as CASGTREDTEAFF.

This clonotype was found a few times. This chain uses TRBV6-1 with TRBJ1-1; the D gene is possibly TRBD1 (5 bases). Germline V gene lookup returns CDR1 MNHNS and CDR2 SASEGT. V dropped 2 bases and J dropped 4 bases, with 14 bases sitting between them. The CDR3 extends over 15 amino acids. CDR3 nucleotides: TGTGCCAGCAGTGAACAGGTCAGGGTGGGCACTGAAGCTTTCTTT. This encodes CASSEQVRVGTEAFF.

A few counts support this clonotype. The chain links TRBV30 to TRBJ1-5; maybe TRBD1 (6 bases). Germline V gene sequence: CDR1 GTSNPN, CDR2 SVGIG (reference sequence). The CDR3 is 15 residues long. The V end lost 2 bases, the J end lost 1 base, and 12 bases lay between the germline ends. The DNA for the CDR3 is TGTGCCTGGAGTCACGGGGGGGCGAGCAATCAGCCCCAGCATTTT. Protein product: CAWSHGGASNQPQHF.

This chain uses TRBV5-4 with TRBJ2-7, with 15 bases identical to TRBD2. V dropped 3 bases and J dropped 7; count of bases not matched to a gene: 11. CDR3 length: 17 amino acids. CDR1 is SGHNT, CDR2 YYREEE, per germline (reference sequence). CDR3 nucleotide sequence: TGTGCCAGCAGCTACCTTTGGACTAGCGGGGGGGCGTCGGAGCAGTACTTC. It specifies CASSYLWTSGGASEQYF.

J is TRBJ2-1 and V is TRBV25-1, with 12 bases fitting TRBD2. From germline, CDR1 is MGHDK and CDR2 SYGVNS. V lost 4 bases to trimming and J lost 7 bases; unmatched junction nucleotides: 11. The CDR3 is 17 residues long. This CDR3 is CASSAHLAGGPWNEQFF. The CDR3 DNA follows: TGTGCCAGCAGTGCGCACCTAGCGGGGGGGCCGTGGAATGAGCAGTTCTTC.

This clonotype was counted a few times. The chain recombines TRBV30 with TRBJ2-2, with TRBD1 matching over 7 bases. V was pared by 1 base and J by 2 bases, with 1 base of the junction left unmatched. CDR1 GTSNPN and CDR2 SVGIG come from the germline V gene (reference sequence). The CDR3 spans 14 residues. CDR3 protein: CAWSGQGNTGELFF. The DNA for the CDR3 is TGTGCCTGGAGTGGACAGGGTAACACCGGGGAGCTGTTTTTT.

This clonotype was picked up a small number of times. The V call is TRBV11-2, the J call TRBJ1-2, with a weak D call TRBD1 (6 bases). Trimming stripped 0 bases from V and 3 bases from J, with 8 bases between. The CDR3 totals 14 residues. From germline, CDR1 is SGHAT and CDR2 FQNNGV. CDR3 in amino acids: CASSLDGQYYGYTF. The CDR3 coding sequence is TGTGCCAGCAGCTTAGATGGACAGTACTATGGCTACACCTTC. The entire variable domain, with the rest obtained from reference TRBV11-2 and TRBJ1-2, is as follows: EAGVAQSPRYKIIEKRQSVAFWCNPISGHATLYWYQQILGQGPKLLIQFQNNGVVDDSQLPKDRFSAERLKGVDSTLKIQPAKLEDSAVYLCASSLDGQYYGYTFGSGTRLTVV.

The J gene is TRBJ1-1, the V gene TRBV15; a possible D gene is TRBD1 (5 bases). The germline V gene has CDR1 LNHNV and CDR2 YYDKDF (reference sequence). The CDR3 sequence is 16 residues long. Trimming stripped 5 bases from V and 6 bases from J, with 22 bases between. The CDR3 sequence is CATSGHSGVEPSEAFF. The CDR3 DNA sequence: TGTGCCACCAGCGGACATTCGGGGGTTGAACCTTCTGAAGCTTTCTTT.

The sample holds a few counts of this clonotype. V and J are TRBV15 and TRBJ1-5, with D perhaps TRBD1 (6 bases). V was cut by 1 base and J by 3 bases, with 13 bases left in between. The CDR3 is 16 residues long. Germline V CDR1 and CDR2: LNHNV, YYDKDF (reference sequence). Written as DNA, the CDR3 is TGTGCCACCAGCAGAGTTGAGGGGGACTTCAATCAGCCCCAGCATTTT. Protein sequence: CATSRVEGDFNQPQHF.

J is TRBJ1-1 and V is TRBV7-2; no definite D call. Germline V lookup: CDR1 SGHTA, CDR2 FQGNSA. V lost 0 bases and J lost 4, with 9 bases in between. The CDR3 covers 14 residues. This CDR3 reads CASSLAEIRTEAFF. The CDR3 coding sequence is TGTGCCAGCAGCTTAGCGGAGATCCGCACTGAAGCTTTCTTT.

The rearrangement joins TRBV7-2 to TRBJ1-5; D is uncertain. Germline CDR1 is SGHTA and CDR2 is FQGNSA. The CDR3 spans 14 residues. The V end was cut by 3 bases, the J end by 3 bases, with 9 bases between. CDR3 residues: CASSFGPANQPQHF. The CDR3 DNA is TGTGCCAGCAGCTTCGGCCCGGCCAATCAGCCCCAGCATTTT.

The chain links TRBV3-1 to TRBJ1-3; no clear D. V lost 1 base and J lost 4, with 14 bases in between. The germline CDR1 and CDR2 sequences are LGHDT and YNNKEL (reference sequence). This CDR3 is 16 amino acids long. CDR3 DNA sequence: TGTGCCAGCAGCCAAGTCTTGTTTGGGCAGGGAAACACCATATATTTT. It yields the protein CASSQVLFGQGNTIYF.

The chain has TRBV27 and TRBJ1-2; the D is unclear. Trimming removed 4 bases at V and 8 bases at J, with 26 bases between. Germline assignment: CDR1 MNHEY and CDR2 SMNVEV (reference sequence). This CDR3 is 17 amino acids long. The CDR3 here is CASSYKPPASGIGGYTF. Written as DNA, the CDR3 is TGTGCCAGCAGTTACAAGCCCCCAGCCTCGGGGATTGGGGGCTACACCTTC.

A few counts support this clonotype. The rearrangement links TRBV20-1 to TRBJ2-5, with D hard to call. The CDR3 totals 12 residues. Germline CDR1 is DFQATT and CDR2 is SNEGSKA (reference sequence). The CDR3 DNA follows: TGCAGCCCCCGAAGGTCCCAAGAGACCCAGTACTTC. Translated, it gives CSPRRSQETQYF.

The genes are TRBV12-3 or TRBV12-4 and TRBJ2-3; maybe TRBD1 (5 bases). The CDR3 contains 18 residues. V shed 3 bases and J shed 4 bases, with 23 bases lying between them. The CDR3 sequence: CASSFRGTTLGWSDTQYF. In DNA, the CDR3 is TGTGCCAGCAGTTTTAGGGGAACGACATTGGGTTGGTCAGATACGCAGTATTTT.

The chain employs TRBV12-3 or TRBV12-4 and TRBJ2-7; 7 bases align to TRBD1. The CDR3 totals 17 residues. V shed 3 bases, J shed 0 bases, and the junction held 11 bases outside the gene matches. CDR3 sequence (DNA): TGTGCCAGCAGTTTGGGAACTACCGGGACAGACTCCTACGAGCAGTACTTC. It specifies CASSLGTTGTDSYEQYF.